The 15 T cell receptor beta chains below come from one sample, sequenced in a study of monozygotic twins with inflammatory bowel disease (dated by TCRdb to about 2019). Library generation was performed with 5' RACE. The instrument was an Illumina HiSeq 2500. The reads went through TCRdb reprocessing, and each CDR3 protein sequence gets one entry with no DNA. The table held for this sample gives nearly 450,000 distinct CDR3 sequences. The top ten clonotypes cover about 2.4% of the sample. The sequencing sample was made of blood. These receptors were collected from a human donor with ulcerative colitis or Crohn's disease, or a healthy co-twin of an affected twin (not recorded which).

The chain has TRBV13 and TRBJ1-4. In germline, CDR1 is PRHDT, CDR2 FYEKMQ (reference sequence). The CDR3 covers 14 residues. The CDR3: CASSFSGVGEKLFF.

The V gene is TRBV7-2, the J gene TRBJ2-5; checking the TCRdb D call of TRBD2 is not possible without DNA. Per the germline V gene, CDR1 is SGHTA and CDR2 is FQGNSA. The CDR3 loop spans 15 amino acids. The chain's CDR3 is CASSRSGGVQETQYF.

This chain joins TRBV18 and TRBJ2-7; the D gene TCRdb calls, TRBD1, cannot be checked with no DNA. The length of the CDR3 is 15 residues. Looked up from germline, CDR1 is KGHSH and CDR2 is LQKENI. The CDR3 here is CASSPGGQGAWEQYF. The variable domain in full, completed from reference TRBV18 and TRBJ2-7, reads NAGVMQNPRHLVRRRGQEARLRCSPMKGHSHVYWYRQLPEEGLKFMVYLQKENIIDESGMPKERFSAEFPKEGPSILRIQQVVRGDSAAYFCASSPGGQGAWEQYFGPGTRLTVT.

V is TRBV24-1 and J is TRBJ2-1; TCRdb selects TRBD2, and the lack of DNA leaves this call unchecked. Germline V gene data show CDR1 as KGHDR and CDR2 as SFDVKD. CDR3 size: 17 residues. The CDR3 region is CATSAVAGGLGGDEQFF.

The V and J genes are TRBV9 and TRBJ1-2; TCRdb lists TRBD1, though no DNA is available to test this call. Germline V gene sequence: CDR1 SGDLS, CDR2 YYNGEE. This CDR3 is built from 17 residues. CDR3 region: CASSAFAGGTTPGGYTF.

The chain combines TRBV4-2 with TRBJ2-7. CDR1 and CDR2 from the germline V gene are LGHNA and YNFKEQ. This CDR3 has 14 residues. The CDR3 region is CASSPGGGRYEQYF.

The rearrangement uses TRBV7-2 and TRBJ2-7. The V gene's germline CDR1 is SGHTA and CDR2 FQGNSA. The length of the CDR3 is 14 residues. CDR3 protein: CASTSSRGSYEQYF.

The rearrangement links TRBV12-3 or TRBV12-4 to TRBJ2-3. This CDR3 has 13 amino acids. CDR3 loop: CASRLAGEDTQYF.

The CDR3 loop is CASIYDRTNEKLFF. The V and J genes are TRBV2 and TRBJ1-4; lacking DNA, the TRBD1 call made by TCRdb goes unchecked. This CDR3 has 14 amino acids. Germline V gene lookup returns CDR1 SNHLY and CDR2 FYNNEI.

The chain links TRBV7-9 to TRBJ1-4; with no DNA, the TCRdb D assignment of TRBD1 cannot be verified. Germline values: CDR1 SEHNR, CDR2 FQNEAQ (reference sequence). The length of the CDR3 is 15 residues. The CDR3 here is CASSLTTGLDEKLIF.

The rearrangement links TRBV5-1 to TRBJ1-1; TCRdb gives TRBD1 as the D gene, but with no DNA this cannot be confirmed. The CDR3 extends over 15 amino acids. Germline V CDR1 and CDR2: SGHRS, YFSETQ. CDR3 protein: CASSLERVPKDEAFF.

The CDR3 sequence: CASRPPGLAEEGEQFF. The V gene is TRBV7-9, the J gene TRBJ2-1; TCRdb picks TRBD2, but there is no DNA to check that call. The CDR3 covers 16 residues. The germline gives CDR1 SEHNR, CDR2 FQNEAQ (reference sequence).

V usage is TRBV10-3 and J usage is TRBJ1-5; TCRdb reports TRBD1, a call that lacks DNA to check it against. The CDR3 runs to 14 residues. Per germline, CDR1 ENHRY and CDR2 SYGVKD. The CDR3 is CASRRGEGNQPQHF.

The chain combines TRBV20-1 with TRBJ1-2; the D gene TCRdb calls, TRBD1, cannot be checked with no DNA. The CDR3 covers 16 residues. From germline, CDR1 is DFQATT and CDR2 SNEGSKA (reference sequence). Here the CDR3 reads CSARATGGAGFTGYTF.

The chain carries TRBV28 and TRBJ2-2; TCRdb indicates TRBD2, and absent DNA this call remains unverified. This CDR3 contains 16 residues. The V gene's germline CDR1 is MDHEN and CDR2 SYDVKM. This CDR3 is CASSLGLAVYTGELFF.